This T cell receptor (beta chain) originates from a study of tumor and adjacent non-tumor tissue in lung cancer. Study-wide background: The cohort had under 15 adenocarcinoma, a couple of squamous cell and 1 small cell patients.

The study, taken as a whole, reports: TCR diversity was significantly greater in tumor than normal lung tissue.

This sample's RNA came from whole unsorted tissue. Chemotherapy-naive patients with new lung cancer underwent thoracic surgery in China, August–November 2014. A modified ARM-PCR protocol with three rounds of nested PCR amplified TCRbeta. TCRdb re-called the multiplex PCR reads through MiXCR, storing one row per CDR3 protein. This table has fewer than 120,000 distinct CDR3 sequences, about 87% appearing once. Turning to this clonotype: Its antigen is unidentified.

The CDR3 has 15 amino acids. Trimming stripped 5 bases from V and 4 bases from J, with 17 bases between. CDR1 and CDR2 from the germline V gene are MDHEN and SYDVKM. Sequences were obtained from lung tumor tissue. The clonotype originates from a man in his 70s with non-small cell lung cancer. The V gene is TRBV28, the J gene TRBJ1-1; D remains ambiguous. CDR3 region: CASSPHVGIGTEAFF. Here the CDR3 DNA reads TGTGCCAGCAGTCCCCATGTAGGAATTGGCACTGAAGCTTTCTTT. The full variable domain, completed using reference TRBV28 and TRBJ1-1, is DVKVTQSSRYLVKRTGEKVFLECVQDMDHENMFWYRQDPGLGLRLIYFSYDVKMKEKGDIPEGYSVSREKKERFSLILESASTNQTSMYLCASSPHVGIGTEAFFGQGTRLTVV.